The clone carrying this TCR beta chain was detected ten times or more. What it binds is not known. Samples came from axillary lymph nodes draining the breast cancer. V lost 2 bases to trimming and J lost 4 bases; unmatched junction nucleotides: 7. Germline V lookup: CDR1 LGHDT, CDR2 YNNKEL (reference sequence). The CDR3 is 16 residues long. Using its own MiXCR run on the multiplex PCR reads, TCRdb lists one record per CDR3 protein. Of approximately 150,000 distinct CDR3 sequences listed, more than 25% are singletons. This record belongs to a study of breast tumors, draining lymph nodes, adjacent tissues. Study conclusions and caveats: Luminal-like breast cancer showed significantly greater tumor-nontumor repertoire similarity than basal-like breast cancer did. Data only fit, rather than demonstrated, lymph node origin of most tumor T cells.

The rearrangement uses TRBV3-1 and TRBJ1-4; 7 bases map to TRBD1. The TCR comes from a female donor with breast cancer. Some clones in this sample may be carry-over from other donors' samples. The material sequenced was axillary lymph node tissue. The CDR3 nucleotides read TGTGCCAGCAGCCAATGGATAGGACAGGATAATGAAAAACTGTTTTTT. Its translation: CASSQWIGQDNEKLFF.